This TCR beta chain was profiled in a study of blood T cell repertoires in COVID-19 (TCRdb year 2020). Context from the whole study: The collaborator samples originated in the United States, Italy and Spain and spanned the acute and convalescent phases of COVID-19. Where HLA class I and class II types were available, the types were taken from metadata supplied by the sample provider, not from assay-based typing. The samples were drawn from two sources: the first 160 participants of the ongoing ImmuneRACE study, and 1,200 or so subjects contributed by 6 global collaborators. Deeply sampled blood TCRbeta repertoires from subjects exposed to, actively infected with, or recovered from COVID-19 were included in the dataset. The repertoires were made available in a free public database intended to serve as a resource for research on the immune response to SARS-CoV-2. The sample metadata nearly always contained a de-identified subject ID, COVID-19 status, age in years and sex. The material from the prospective study consisted of cDNA or gDNA derived from T cells, B-cell-depleted T cells, or PBMCs.

Whole blood was collected in K2EDTA tubes by collaborating institutions according to the institutions' own protocols. For TCRbeta analysis, collaborator samples were shipped as frozen whole blood, as isolated PBMCs, or as DNA extracted from either sample type. Concerning this clone: No antigen is known for it. No clone much larger than this one lies a single base away; base qualities are absent.

The investigation overall reported the following: Clinical and demographic metadata were provided uncurated, with the amount varying by source and participant.

The immunoSEQ Assay, a bias-controlled multiplex PCR, was used to amplify TCRbeta CDR3 regions from genomic DNA. As for how the authors treated the data: Nucleated cell counts per sample were estimated from amplification of reference gene primers within the assay. To quantify the absolute abundance of each unique TCRbeta CDR3 rearrangement, sequence reads were collapsed and filtered. Productive Simpson clonality was computed per sample as the square root of Simpson's diversity index over productive rearrangements. In its TCRdb copy, this immuneACCESS table keeps in-frame sequences only and misses some clones. Where compared with another copy, unresolved V genes explain less than half of these, and the others have no known cause. From that table come the V and J calls and clone size; the DNA was used to work out D and trimming. The sample table shows tens of thousands of clones, and about 89% are seen once. The ten largest clonotypes hold about 19% of the sample.

This clonotype was sampled from a man aged 70 or older with active COVID-19. Sequenced material: peripheral blood.

The DNA sequence is TGTGCCAGCAGCTTTAGCCCCGGGACAAACGAAAAACTGTTTTTT. Its translation is CASSFSPGTNEKLFF. The chain joins TRBV7-2 to TRBJ1-4; perhaps TRBD1 is the D gene, with 6 bases matching. Between the V and J ends, shortened by 3 bases and 8 bases respectively, the junction contains 16 bases. From the germline V gene, CDR1 is SGHTA and CDR2 is FQGNSA. CDR3 length: 15 amino acids, cysteine to phenylalanine. The sequence is cut down to CDR3 DNA, 45 bases in frame from base 1.